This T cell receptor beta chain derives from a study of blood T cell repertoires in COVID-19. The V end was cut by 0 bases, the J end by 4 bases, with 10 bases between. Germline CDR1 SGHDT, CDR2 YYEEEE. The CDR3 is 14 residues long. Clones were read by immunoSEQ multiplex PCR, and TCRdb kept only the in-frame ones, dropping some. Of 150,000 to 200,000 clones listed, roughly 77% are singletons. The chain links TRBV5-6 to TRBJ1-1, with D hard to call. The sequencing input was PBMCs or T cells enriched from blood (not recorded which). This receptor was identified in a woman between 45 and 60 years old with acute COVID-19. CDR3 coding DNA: TGTGCCAGCAGCTTGGAAGGGAGGAGCACTGAAGCTTTCTTT. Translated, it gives CASSLEGRSTEAFF.